Each of the 21 T cell receptor beta chains below was sequenced from the same sample in a study of regulatory T cells in long-lasting Graves disease. The time point here: persistent/refractory GD, antithyroid drugs over 5 years with positive TRAb. After RNA was extracted from PBMCs, the TCR library was made from it. Through Arm-PCR of CDR3 regions and iRepertoire HTBI primers, TCR beta libraries were built. TCRdb recomputed calls from the multiplex PCR reads with MiXCR, one row per CDR3 protein. The repertoire holds hundreds of thousands of distinct CDR3 sequences, with around 30% as singletons. Sample: peripheral blood mononuclear cells (PBMCs), taken when the disease was refractory, from a patient treated with antithyroid drugs. These receptors originate from a female donor with Graves disease.

As regards this clonotype: This may come from a read error, since a much larger clone is one base off. This chain links TRBV6-1 with TRBJ1-1; no definite D call. Germline-derived CDR1 and CDR2 are MNHNS and SASEGT. The CDR3 extends over 14 amino acids. V lost 6 bases to trimming and J lost 1 base, with 12 bases between them. The chain's CDR3 is CASRTAAGNTEAFF. DNA of the CDR3: TGTGCCAGCAGGACCGCGGCAGGGAACACTGAAGCTTTCTTT.

V gene TRBV3-1 combines with J gene TRBJ2-4, with 8 bases lining up with TRBD1. The V segment lost 5 bases and the J segment 5 bases; nucleotides outside the gene matches: 5. Per the germline V gene, CDR1 is LGHDT and CDR2 is YNNKEL (reference sequence). This CDR3 has 14 amino acids. CDR3 sequence reads: CASSYGQGQNIQYF. CDR3 sequence (DNA): TGTGCCAGCAGCTACGGACAGGGCCAAAACATTCAGTACTTC.

This clonotype was detected only a few times. CDR3 loop: CASSLMGLAGGFAGELFF. In DNA form, the CDR3 reads TGCGCCAGCAGCTTGATGGGACTAGCGGGAGGTTTCGCCGGGGAGCTGTTTTTT. This sequence joins TRBV5-1 and TRBJ2-2; TRBD2 matches 15 bases. V was clipped by 1 base and J by 6 bases; unmatched bases: 7. This CDR3 contains 18 residues. Germline CDR1 and CDR2: SGHRS and YFSETQ. Looking up the rest from reference TRBV5-1 and TRBJ2-2 gives the full variable domain: KAGVTQTPRYLIKTRGQQVTLSCSPISGHRSVSWYQQTPGQGLQFLFEYFSETQRNKGNFPGRFSGRQFSNSRSEMNVSTLELGDSALYLCASSLMGLAGGFAGELFFGEGSRLTVL.

In its sample, this clonotype was seen a few times. This chain links TRBV12-5 with TRBJ1-1; D call uncertain. The CDR3 sequence is 13 residues long. The ends were cut back, 2 bases at V and 3 bases at J, with 7 bases in the middle. CDR1 is LGHNT and CDR2 is FRNRAP in the germline V gene. As DNA, the CDR3 is TGTGCTAGTGGTTTGTCGGGGTACACTGAAGCTTTCTTT. Amino acids: CASGLSGYTEAFF.

This rearrangement joins TRBV28 to TRBJ1-6; 7 nucleotides match TRBD1. Germline CDR1 MDHEN, CDR2 SYDVKM. The trim removed 6 bases at V and 6 bases at J, leaving 14 bases unmatched. This CDR3 is built from 17 residues. The CDR3 is CASRRLAPRDSNSPLHF. The CDR3 DNA reads TGTGCCAGCAGACGCCTAGCTCCCCGGGACAGTAATTCACCCCTCCACTTT.

CDR3 protein: CASSLARGQARGYTF. CDR3 DNA: TGCGCCAGCAGCTTGGCCCGGGGACAGGCGCGGGGCTACACCTTC. J is TRBJ1-2 and V is TRBV5-1, with 8 bases fitting TRBD1. The germline V gene has CDR1 SGHRS and CDR2 YFSETQ. Unmatched junction bases numbered 9, after V lost 0 bases and J lost 8 bases. This CDR3 has 15 amino acids.

This sequence joins TRBV6-2 or TRBV6-3 and TRBJ1-3; D is ambiguous. CDR1 and CDR2 (germline): MNHEY, SVGEGT. V lost 4 bases, J lost 0 bases, and 16 bases lay in between. CDR3 length: 17 residues. The CDR3 here is CASSLPPWRDSGNTIYF. The CDR3 nucleotides read TGTGCCAGCAGTTTACCCCCCTGGAGGGACTCTGGAAACACCATATATTTT.

This sequence joins TRBV20-1 and TRBJ2-2; D is ambiguous. Germline assignment: CDR1 DFQATT and CDR2 SNEGSKA (reference sequence). The CDR3 consists of 14 residues. With 0 bases removed from V and 7 bases from J, the gap between germline ends came to 12 bases. CDR3 in amino acids: CSARDLNLGGELFF. Here the CDR3 DNA reads TGCAGTGCTAGAGATCTCAATTTAGGCGGGGAGCTGTTTTTT.

This chain connects TRBV5-5 to TRBJ1-1; possible D gene TRBD1, 5 bases. Looked up from germline, CDR1 is SGHKS and CDR2 is YYEKEE (reference sequence). This CDR3 region has 13 residues. V dropped 1 base and J dropped 3 bases, with 7 bases sitting between them. CDR3 DNA: TGTGCCAGCAGCTTGCTGGGGCACACTGAAGCTTTCTTT. It encodes CASSLLGHTEAFF.

The chain employs TRBV19 and TRBJ2-5; the D gene is possibly TRBD2 (7 bases). CDR3 length: 14 residues. V was pared by 10 bases and J by 4 bases, with 19 bases between. In germline, CDR1 is LNHDA, CDR2 SQIVND (reference sequence). In nucleotides, the CDR3 is TGTGCCACCGGCGGGGGCGCCAGGGCAGAGACCCAGTACTTC. It translates to CATGGGARAETQYF.

This clonotype was seen many times. This chain uses TRBV12-3 or TRBV12-4 with TRBJ1-1; TRBD1 might be the D (5 bases). V gave up 1 base and J gave up 6 bases, with 9 bases separating them. The CDR3 contains 13 residues. The CDR3 bases are TGTGCCAGCAGTTTAGAGTCAGGGCCTGAAGCTTTCTTT. This codes for CASSLESGPEAFF.

This clonotype showed up many times. The rearrangement joins TRBV12-3 or TRBV12-4 to TRBJ1-5; D is unclear. This CDR3 has 12 amino acids. The ends were cut back, 3 bases at V and 6 bases at J, with 6 bases in the middle. DNA for the CDR3: TGTGCCAGCAGTTTTGGCCGTCAGCCCCAGCATTTT. Its translation is CASSFGRQPQHF.

V gene TRBV6-1 combines with J gene TRBJ2-7; D possibly corresponds to TRBD2 (6 bases). The CDR3 runs 14 residues. With 2 bases removed from V and 5 bases from J, the gap between germline ends came to 13 bases. The germline CDR1 and CDR2 sequences are MNHNS and SASEGT. The CDR3 DNA is TGTGCCAGCAGTGAACCCGGGAGAGGCGACGAGCAGTACTTC. Its translation: CASSEPGRGDEQYF.

The DNA for the CDR3 is TGTGCCAGCAGTCCTATTACAGGGTACCAAGAGACCCAGTACTTC. It is translated as CASSPITGYQETQYF. V gene TRBV7-9 combines with J gene TRBJ2-5, with a tentative D call TRBD1 (6 bases). This CDR3 has 15 amino acids. Germline-derived CDR1 and CDR2 are SEHNR and FQNEAQ (reference sequence). V lost 6 bases, J lost 0 bases, and 14 bases lay in between.

This clonotype turned up a few times. The genes are TRBV6-1 and TRBJ2-7, with D uncertain. Germline V gene lookup returns CDR1 MNHNS and CDR2 SASEGT. The length of the CDR3 is 13 residues. V was trimmed by 8 bases and J by 4 bases, leaving 15 bases between them. The CDR3, as DNA: TGTGCCAGCGTATGGACGGAGCCTTACGAGCAGTACTTC. This gives the protein CASVWTEPYEQYF.

This clonotype was seen only a few times. A junction end diverges from the germline sequence, so it may reflect a read error. The chain has TRBV12-3 or TRBV12-4 and TRBJ2-7, with 8 bases aligning to TRBD2. This CDR3 comprises 14 residues. The CDR3 coding sequence is TGTACCAGCAGTATACTAGCGGAGATTGAGGAGCAGTACTTC. It encodes CTSSILAEIEEQYF.

V is TRBV19 and J is TRBJ1-1, with 7 bases matching TRBD1. After removal of 1 base from V and 6 bases from J, the junction contained 8 bases not matched to a gene. Germline CDR1 and CDR2: LNHDA and SQIVND (reference sequence). The CDR3 extends over 15 amino acids. The CDR3 DNA follows: TGTGCCAGTAGTATAGTTTTTAACAGGGGTTCTGAAGCTTTCTTT. Its translation: CASSIVFNRGSEAFF.

This clonotype has a handful of counts. J is TRBJ2-5 and V is TRBV25-1; TRBD1 matches 8 bases. The CDR3 extends over 16 amino acids. CDR1 is MGHDK and CDR2 is SYGVNS in the germline V gene. V lost 1 base to trimming and J lost 7 bases; unmatched junction nucleotides: 11. In nucleotides, the CDR3 is TGTGCCAGCAGTGAATTAGCGGACAGGGACAGAGCGACCCAGTACTTC. Translated: CASSELADRDRATQYF.

This clonotype was seen only a few times. V is TRBV2 and J is TRBJ1-5; possible D gene TRBD1, 6 bases. V was shortened by 3 bases and J by 4 bases, with 13 bases between the two germline ends. The CDR3 runs to 15 residues. CDR1 is SNHLY, CDR2 FYNNEI, per germline. This chain's CDR3 is CASSDNRERNQPQHF. Written as DNA, the CDR3 is TGTGCCAGCAGTGATAACAGGGAAAGAAATCAGCCCCAGCATTTT.

This clonotype was detected a few times. This chain joins TRBV19 and TRBJ1-5; the D is unclear. This CDR3 comprises 13 residues. Trimming took 3 bases from V and 7 from J, leaving 10 bases between them. The germline gives CDR1 LNHDA, CDR2 SQIVND (reference sequence). As DNA, the CDR3 is TGTGCCAGTAGTATGAAAAGGACCCAGCCCCAGCATTTT. This codes for CASSMKRTQPQHF.

Ten or more counts support this clonotype. The chain carries TRBV12-3 or TRBV12-4 and TRBJ2-5; 10 bases match TRBD2. The CDR3 covers 15 residues. With V trimmed by 2 bases and J by 5 bases, 5 bases remained unmatched. The chain's CDR3 is CASSLFSAGGETQYF. CDR3 DNA: TGTGCCAGCAGTTTATTCTCAGCGGGAGGGGAGACCCAGTACTTC.